This is a list of T cell receptor beta chains from one sample in a study of control samples from healthy donors and cancer patients. The table came from immunoSEQ multiplex PCR; TCRdb's copy has only in-frame clones and leaves some out. Of 21,000 or so clones listed, more than 80% are singletons. Sequenced: PBMCs. All receptors derive from a man aged 55-75 years with head and neck cancer. Both conserved end residues are part of each CDR3. Fields, in order: CDR3 DNA, CDR3 protein, clone size, J gene, D gene, V gene. The D gene is left open where the match is weak. Only part of the rows carry a size: once, few, many, or a class if the clone is expanded.

TGTGCCAGCGGGATTAGCGGGACCAACGGGGAGCTGTTTTTT	CASGISGTNGELFF	NA	TRBJ2-2	TRBD2	TRBV6-5
TGTGCCAGCAGCCAAGAGGTAGGAACCTACGAGCAGTACTTC	CASSQEVGTYEQYF	few	TRBJ2-7	NA	TRBV14
TGTGCCAGCAGTGAAGCGCTTTGGGGGCCGACGAATGAAAAACTGTTTTTT	CASSEALWGPTNEKLFF	NA	TRBJ1-4	NA	TRBV2
TGTGCCAGCAGTACCCGGGACAACTACGAGCAGTACTTC	CASSTRDNYEQYF	NA	TRBJ2-7	NA	TRBV6-5
TGTGCCAGCAGTCGACAGGGGTCGACCACTGAAGCTTTCTTT	CASSRQGSTTEAFF	few	TRBJ1-1	TRBD1	TRBV25-1
TGTGCCAGCAGTTCAGCGCTAGGGGGACGGAGTATCTCTGGGGCCAACGTCCTGACTTTC	CASSSALGGRSISGANVLTF	NA	TRBJ2-6	NA	TRBV28
TGTGCCAGTAGTATATCTTGGCTAGCGGGAGGGCGGGGCAATGAGCAGTTCTTC	CASSISWLAGGRGNEQFF	few	TRBJ2-1	TRBD2	TRBV19
TGTGCCAGCTCACCCCGCGGACAGGGGAGTATGGAGACCCAGTACTTC	CASSPRGQGSMETQYF	NA	TRBJ2-5	TRBD1	TRBV18
TGTGCCAGCAGACCGGACGGCAATTCACCCCTCCACTTT	CASRPDGNSPLHF	NA	TRBJ1-6	NA	TRBV7-2
TGCGCCAGCAGCTTGGACAGGATCTCCTACAATGAGCAGTTCTTC	CASSLDRISYNEQFF	NA	TRBJ2-1	NA	TRBV5-1
TGTGCCAGCAGCAAAGGGGCACAGGGACCTTTGCAGTACTTC	CASSKGAQGPLQYF	NA	TRBJ2-7	NA	TRBV5-4
TGTGCCAGCAGCTTAGAGGGACTAGCGTCCTACAATGAGCAGTTCTTC	CASSLEGLASYNEQFF	NA	TRBJ2-1	TRBD2	TRBV11-3
TGCGCCAGCAGCACGTTTGGACTAGCGGAAGAGACCCAGTACTTC	CASSTFGLAEETQYF	NA	TRBJ2-5	TRBD2	TRBV5-1
TGCAGTGCTAGTAACGGGAATGAGCAGTTCTTC	CSASNGNEQFF	NA	TRBJ2-1	NA	TRBV20-1
TGCGCCACCCCCAAGGGGGTGCGGCGAGGGGATACGCAGTATTTT	CATPKGVRRGDTQYF	NA	TRBJ2-3	NA	TRBV10-1
TGCGCCAGCAGCTTTGGACAGATGAGCTCTGGGGCCAACGTCCTGACTTTC	CASSFGQMSSGANVLTF	NA	TRBJ2-6	NA	TRBV5-1
TGTGCCAGCAGCTTGATAGGGACTAATTCACCCCTCCACTTT	CASSLIGTNSPLHF	NA	TRBJ1-6	NA	TRBV7-9
TGTGCCAGTAGTATCGATCTGGGTATCTACGAGCAGTACTTC	CASSIDLGIYEQYF	few	TRBJ2-7	NA	TRBV19
TGTGCCAGCAGCGAGGGGGACTTCCGCTCCTACAATGAGCAGTTCTTC	CASSEGDFRSYNEQFF	NA	TRBJ2-1	NA	TRBV9
TGCGCCAGCCGAGATAGCGGGAGCACCTACAATGAGCAGTTCTTC	CASRDSGSTYNEQFF	NA	TRBJ2-1	TRBD2	TRBV10-2